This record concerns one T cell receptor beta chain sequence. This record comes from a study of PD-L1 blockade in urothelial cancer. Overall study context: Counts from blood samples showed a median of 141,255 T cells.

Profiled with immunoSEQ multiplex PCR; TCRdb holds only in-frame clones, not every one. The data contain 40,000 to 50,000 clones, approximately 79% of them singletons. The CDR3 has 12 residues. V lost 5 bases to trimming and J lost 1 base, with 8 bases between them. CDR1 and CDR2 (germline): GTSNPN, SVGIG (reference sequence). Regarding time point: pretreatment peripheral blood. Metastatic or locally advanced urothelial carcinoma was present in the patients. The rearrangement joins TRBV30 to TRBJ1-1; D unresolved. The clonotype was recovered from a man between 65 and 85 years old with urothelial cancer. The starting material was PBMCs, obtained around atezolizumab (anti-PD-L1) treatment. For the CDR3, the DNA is TGTGCCTGGGGGCTTAGGAACACTGAAGCTTTCTTT. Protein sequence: CAWGLRNTEAFF.